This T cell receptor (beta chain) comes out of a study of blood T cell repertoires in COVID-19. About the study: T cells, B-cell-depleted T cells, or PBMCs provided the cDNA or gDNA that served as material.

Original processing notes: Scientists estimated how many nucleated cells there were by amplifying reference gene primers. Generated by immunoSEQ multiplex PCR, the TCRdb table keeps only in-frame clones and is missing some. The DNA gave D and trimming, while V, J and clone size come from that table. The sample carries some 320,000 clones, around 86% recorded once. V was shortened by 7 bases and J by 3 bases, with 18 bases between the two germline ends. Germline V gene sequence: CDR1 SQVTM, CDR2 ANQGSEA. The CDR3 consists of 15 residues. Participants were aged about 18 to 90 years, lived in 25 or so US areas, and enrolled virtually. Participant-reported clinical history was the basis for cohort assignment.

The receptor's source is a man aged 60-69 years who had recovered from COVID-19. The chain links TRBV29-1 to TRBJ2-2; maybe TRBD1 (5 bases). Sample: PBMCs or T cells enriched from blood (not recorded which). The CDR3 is CSGQTGLKDTGELFF. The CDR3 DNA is TGCAGCGGCCAAACAGGCCTCAAGGACACCGGGGAGCTGTTTTTT.